The clone carrying this TCR beta chain has a single count. The data were obtained in a study of cytomegalovirus exposure and HLA in healthy donors. The PCR had 60 Vbeta and 13 Jbeta primers. Data came from immunoSEQ multiplex PCR; TCRdb stores just in-frame clones and leaves some out. In the table there are about 200,000 clones, 73% of which are singletons. The germline V gene has CDR1 SEHNR and CDR2 FQNEAQ (reference sequence). CDR3 length: 14 amino acids. V gave up 5 bases and J gave up 4 bases; unmatched junction bases: 4. Sequenced sample: PBMCs. V usage is TRBV7-9 and J usage is TRBJ2-3; 9 bases line up with TRBD1. The source of this sequence is a woman aged 30 to 39 in good health and CMV-seronegative. The CDR3 DNA is TGTGCCAGCAGCCCGGACAGGGGCCCAGATACGCAGTATTTT. It specifies CASSPDRGPDTQYF. Full variable domain (outside the CDR3, taken from reference TRBV7-9 and TRBJ2-3): DTGVSQNPRHKITKRGQNVTFRCDPISEHNRLYWYRQTLGQGPEFLTYFQNEAQLEKSRLLSDRFSAERPKGSFSTLEIQRTEQGDSAMYLCASSPDRGPDTQYFGPGTRLTVL.